A single T cell receptor beta chain is shown here with its context. Treatment in this sample: roughly 18 received Ad26.COV2.S at low or high dose, single or two shots; roughly five received placebo; per-sample allocation not given. Material that was analyzed had been drawn on day 63 after the first vaccine or placebo injection. This table comes from immunoSEQ multiplex PCR, and its TCRdb copy is limited to in-frame clones, with some not included. This table holds about 480,000 clones, around 88% found once. The data originate from a study of Ad26.COV2.S vaccination and SARS-CoV-2 variants. V was cut by 7 bases and J by 8 bases, with 15 bases left in between. Germline assignment: CDR1 GTSNPN and CDR2 SVGIG (reference sequence). The CDR3 length is 12 residues.

Sequencing used peripheral blood, obtained in a trial of Ad26.COV2.S vaccine versus placebo. The chain carries TRBV30 and TRBJ2-1; D is uncertain. The source is a person aged 18-65 years who received the Ad26.COV2.S COVID-19 vaccine or a placebo. CDR3 residues: CAFKPQADEQFF. Here the CDR3 DNA reads TGTGCCTTTAAACCACAAGCAGATGAGCAGTTCTTC.